This entry concerns a single T cell receptor beta chain. Only in-frame clones appear in the TCRdb table, and some are missing; sequencing was by immunoSEQ multiplex PCR. The sample lists about 100,000 clones, around 84% seen once, with around 15% in the top ten. This sample was taken from a study of blood T cell repertoires in COVID-19. About the research overall: Whether acute or convalescent, the COVID-19 samples came from the United States, Italy and Spain.

Germline V gene lookup returns CDR1 SGDLS and CDR2 YYNGEE. CDR3 length equals 16 residues. V lost 0 bases, J lost 6 bases, and 15 bases lay in between. The clonotype was recovered from a woman aged 60 to 75 with acute or convalescent COVID-19. The chain recombines TRBV9 with TRBJ2-2; no firm D call. Sequenced material: peripheral blood. The CDR3 region has the DNA TGTGCCAGCAGCGTAGACCCGGGTACGGGTTCCGGGGAGCTGTTTTTT. Its protein is CASSVDPGTGSGELFF.